The 17 T cell receptor beta chains listed next were all sequenced from one sample in a study of cytotoxic CD8 clonotypes in ibrutinib-treated CLL. Using immunoSEQ multiplex PCR, the repertoire was profiled, and TCRdb retains in-frame clones only, with some absent. This sample has about 200,000 clones, with over 60% found just once. The specimen was PBMCs, collected after 24 months of ibrutinib treatment. These receptor sequences come from a human donor with chronic lymphocytic leukemia.

This rearrangement joins TRBV10-3 to TRBJ1-2, with a weak D call TRBD1 (5 bases). The CDR3 is made up of 15 amino acids. The V and J ends lost 5 bases and 4 bases respectively, with 17 bases between them. Germline CDR1 is ENHRY and CDR2 is SYGVKD. The DNA of the CDR3 is TGTGCCATCAGTCAGGACGGTCTGGGGGGCTATGGCTACACCTTC. Translation gives CAISQDGLGGYGYTF.

The count of this clone is one. This chain joins TRBV7-7 and TRBJ2-2, with 10 bases aligning to TRBD1. CDR1 is SSHAT and CDR2 is FNYEAQ in the germline V gene (reference sequence). The CDR3 extends over 18 amino acids. Losses at the gene ends were 5 bases for V and 4 bases for J; bases not matched to a gene: 13. The CDR3 region is CASSPRGRQGAITGELFF. CDR3 DNA sequence: TGTGCCAGCAGCCCGAGGGGCCGACAGGGGGCGATCACCGGGGAGCTGTTTTTT.

This chain joins TRBV28 and TRBJ2-7; 10 bases match TRBD1. The CDR3 loop spans 14 amino acids. V gave up 7 bases and J gave up 3 bases; unmatched junction bases: 6. The germline V gene encodes CDR1 MDHEN and CDR2 SYDVKM. The CDR3 protein is CASTGTGEIYEQYF. The CDR3 DNA sequence: TGTGCCAGCACGGGGACAGGGGAAATCTACGAGCAGTACTTC.

This clone was seen more than once but under ten times. The chain combines TRBV9 with TRBJ1-4; the D is unclear. V was cut by 7 bases and J by 0 bases, with 13 bases left in between. This CDR3 has 15 residues. CDR1 and CDR2 from the germline V gene are SGDLS and YYNGEE. CDR3 nucleotide sequence: TGTGCCAGCTCGGGAGCTGCGGCAACTAATGAAAAACTGTTTTTT. Translating it yields CASSGAAATNEKLFF.

This sequence joins TRBV4-3 and TRBJ2-7, with TRBD2 matching over 7 bases. The CDR3 covers 17 residues. V trimming: 1 base; J trimming: 3 bases; junction bases outside the gene matches: 12. Germline V gene lookup returns CDR1 LGHNA and CDR2 YSLEER. The CDR3, as DNA: TGCGCCAGCAGCCAAGGTCGCGGGGCGGGAGCCAGCTACGAGCAGTACTTC. Translating gives CASSQGRGAGASYEQYF.

The rearrangement uses TRBV7-2 and TRBJ1-2; D gene ambiguous. Per germline, CDR1 SGHTA and CDR2 FQGNSA. This CDR3 has 13 amino acids. The V gene lost 2 bases and the J gene lost 6 bases, with 10 bases spanning the gap. CDR3 amino acids: CASSLWYGNGYTF. The CDR3 DNA reads TGTGCCAGCAGCTTATGGTATGGAAATGGCTACACCTTC.

The CDR3 here is CASRLTLLGEKLFF. CDR3 sequence (DNA): TGTGCCAGCAGGCTGACTCTCCTAGGTGAAAAACTGTTTTTT. The rearrangement uses TRBV28 and TRBJ1-4; D remains ambiguous. CDR1 is MDHEN, CDR2 SYDVKM, per germline. There are 14 residues in the CDR3. The ends were cut back, 6 bases at V and 7 bases at J, with 15 bases in the middle. Full variable domain (missing parts from reference TRBV28 and TRBJ1-4): DVKVTQSSRYLVKRTGEKVFLECVQDMDHENMFWYRQDPGLGLRLIYFSYDVKMKEKGDIPEGYSVSREKKERFSLILESASTNQTSMYLCASRLTLLGEKLFFGSGTQLSVL.

The rearrangement links TRBV19 to TRBJ2-7, with 12 bases fitting TRBD1. CDR3 size: 13 residues. From germline, CDR1 is LNHDA and CDR2 SQIVND (reference sequence). V shed 5 bases and J 6 bases; nucleotides not matched to a gene: 2. CDR3 sequence (DNA): TGTGCCAGTAGTGAGGGACAGGGGGCCGAGCAGTACTTC. Protein: CASSEGQGAEQYF.

The V gene is TRBV7-8, the J gene TRBJ1-5; no reliable D call. The CDR3 sequence is 15 residues long. Germline lookup yields CDR1 SGHVS and CDR2 FQNEAQ. Trimming cost V 1 base and J 0 bases, with 7 bases left between them. CDR3 coding DNA: TGTGCCAGCAGCTTAGACACCCATAGCAATCAGCCCCAGCATTTT. This gives the protein CASSLDTHSNQPQHF. The full variable domain, rest sourced from reference TRBV7-8 and TRBJ1-5, is GAGVSQSPRYKVAKRGQDVALRCDPISGHVSLFWYQQALGQGPEFLTYFQNEAQLDKSGLPSDRFFAERPEGSVSTLKIQRTQQEDSAVYLCASSLDTHSNQPQHFGDGTRLSIL.

This clone was seen a handful of times. This chain uses TRBV13 with TRBJ2-7; possibly TRBD2 for D (6 bases). Trimming cost V 7 bases and J 6 bases, with 25 bases left between them. Germline loops: CDR1 PRHDT, CDR2 FYEKMQ (reference sequence). The CDR3 covers 16 residues. The CDR3 DNA is TGTGCCAGCATCCGGGGGATAGACCGGACGGGCGGCGAGCAGTACTTC. Its protein is CASIRGIDRTGGEQYF.

This chain links TRBV28 with TRBJ1-1, with D unresolved. The V gene lost 1 base and the J gene lost 9 bases, with 12 bases spanning the gap. The CDR3 sequence is 13 residues long. Per germline, CDR1 MDHEN and CDR2 SYDVKM. CDR3 in DNA: TGTGCCAGCAGTTTATCGGGAGTGCGGCAAGCTTTCTTT. This gives the protein CASSLSGVRQAFF.

The chain recombines TRBV4-3 with TRBJ1-2; TRBD1 agrees at 7 bases. J lost 0 bases, V lost 3 bases, and 4 bases had no gene match. The CDR3 loop spans 15 amino acids. Germline CDR1 is LGHNA and CDR2 is YSLEER. CDR3 coding DNA: TGCGCCAGCAGCCAGCGACAGGGCCCTAACTATGGCTACACCTTC. It is translated as CASSQRQGPNYGYTF.

The chain has TRBV4-2 and TRBJ1-2; the D gene is possibly TRBD1 (5 bases). This CDR3 contains 13 residues. Trimming left V 5 bases short and J 3 bases short, with 10 bases between. Germline V gene data show CDR1 as LGHNA and CDR2 as YNFKEQ. CDR3 loop: CASSAQGDYGYTF. The DNA for the CDR3 is TGTGCCAGCAGCGCCCAGGGAGACTATGGCTACACCTTC.

This clone occurred a few times. The gene calls are TRBV18 and TRBJ1-4; D call uncertain. Germline V CDR1 and CDR2: KGHSH, LQKENI. The CDR3 runs to 15 residues. V was trimmed by 2 bases and J by 3 bases, leaving 10 bases between them. DNA for the CDR3: TGTGCCAGCTCACCAGGACCCGAACCTAATGAAAAACTGTTTTTT. Protein product: CASSPGPEPNEKLFF.

The chain joins TRBV4-1 to TRBJ2-5; D may be TRBD2 (6 bases). The CDR3 consists of 16 residues. V shed 0 bases and J shed 4 bases, with 15 bases lying between them. CDR1 is MGHRA, CDR2 YSYEKL, per germline. The CDR3 is CASSQDRGSLGETQYF. In DNA, the CDR3 is TGCGCCAGCAGCCAAGATCGGGGGTCTTTGGGAGAGACCCAGTACTTC.

The chain employs TRBV18 and TRBJ2-5, with D possibly being TRBD2 (5 bases). Germline V CDR1 and CDR2: KGHSH, LQKENI. V lost 3 bases to trimming and J lost 3 bases, with 8 bases between them. The CDR3 is 13 amino acids. CDR3 nucleotide sequence: TGTGCCAGCTCACCTACTAGAGAAGAGACCCAGTACTTC. Amino acid sequence: CASSPTREETQYF.

CDR3 in amino acids: CASSPEWGLVETQYF. CDR3 sequence (DNA): TGTGCCAGCAGTCCAGAGTGGGGGCTGGTGGAGACCCAGTACTTC. J is TRBJ2-5 and V is TRBV7-9, with a tentative D call TRBD1 (6 bases). This CDR3 region has 15 residues. Trimming took off 6 bases at V and 5 bases at J, with 19 bases between the two ends. Germline CDR1 reads SEHNR; CDR2 reads FQNEAQ (reference sequence). The whole variable domain, filled in from reference TRBV7-9 and TRBJ2-5, reads DTGVSQNPRHKITKRGQNVTFRCDPISEHNRLYWYRQTLGQGPEFLTYFQNEAQLEKSRLLSDRFSAERPKGSFSTLEIQRTEQGDSAMYLCASSPEWGLVETQYFGPGTRLLVL.